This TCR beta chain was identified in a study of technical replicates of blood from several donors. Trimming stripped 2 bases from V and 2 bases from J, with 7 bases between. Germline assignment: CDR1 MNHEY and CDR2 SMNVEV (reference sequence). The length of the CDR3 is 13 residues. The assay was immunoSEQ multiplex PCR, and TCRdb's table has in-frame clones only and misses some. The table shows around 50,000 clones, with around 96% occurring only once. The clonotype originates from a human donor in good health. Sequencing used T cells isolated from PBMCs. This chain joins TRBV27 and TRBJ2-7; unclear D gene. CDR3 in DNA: TGTGCCAGCAGTTTAACTTCGGCCTACGAGCAGTACTTC. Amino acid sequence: CASSLTSAYEQYF.